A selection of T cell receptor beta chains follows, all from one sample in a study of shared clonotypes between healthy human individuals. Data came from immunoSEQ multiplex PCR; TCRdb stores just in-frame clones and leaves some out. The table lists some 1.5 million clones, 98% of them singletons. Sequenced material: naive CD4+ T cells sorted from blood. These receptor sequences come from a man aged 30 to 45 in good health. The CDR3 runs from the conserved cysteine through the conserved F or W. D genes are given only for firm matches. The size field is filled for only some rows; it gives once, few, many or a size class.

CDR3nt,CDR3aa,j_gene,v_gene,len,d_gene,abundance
TGTGCCAGCAGTTACTCGGGGAATGAAAAACTGTTTTTT,CASSYSGNEKLFF,TRBJ1-4,TRBV6-5,13,-,-
TGTGCCAGCAGCCCTTCGGGACAGCACACTGAAGCTTTCTTT,CASSPSGQHTEAFF,TRBJ1-1,TRBV7-9,14,TRBD1,-
TGTGCCTACCCCTACGAGCAGTACTTC,CAYPYEQYF,TRBJ2-7,TRBV21-1,9,-,-
TGTGCCAGCAGCGTAGCTCCAAGGGAAGCTGAAGCTTTCTTT,CASSVAPREAEAFF,TRBJ1-1,TRBV9,14,-,-
TGTGCCAGCAGTCCCCGGGCATCACGACAGATCTATAGCAATCAGCCCCAGCATTTT,CASSPRASRQIYSNQPQHF,TRBJ1-5,TRBV27,19,-,-
TGTGCCAGCAGCAAGGGGGGTGGCCTTGAGCAGTACTTC,CASSKGGGLEQYF,TRBJ2-7,TRBV7-8,13,-,-
TGTGCCAGCAACACCATGATGGGGAACACTGAAGCTTTCTTT,CASNTMMGNTEAFF,TRBJ1-1,TRBV2,14,-,once
TGTGCCAGCTCACCACAGAGCACTGAAGCTTTCTTT,CASSPQSTEAFF,TRBJ1-1,TRBV18,12,-,once
TGTGCCCTAACGAGGGGGGCTAAAGAGACCCAGTACTTC,CALTRGAKETQYF,TRBJ2-5,TRBV30,13,-,-
TGCGCCAGCAGCTTGGTAGCCGACCAAGAGACCCAGTACTTC,CASSLVADQETQYF,TRBJ2-5,TRBV5-1,14,-,-
TGTGCCAGCAGCCCTACTGGGACATCAACCTACGAGCAGTACTTC,CASSPTGTSTYEQYF,TRBJ2-7,TRBV5-4,15,-,-
TGTGCCAGCAGCAACGACAGGGATAGCTCCTACGAGCAGTACTTC,CASSNDRDSSYEQYF,TRBJ2-7,TRBV7-9,15,TRBD1,-
TGTGCCAGCTCCCCCCGGGGGGAGACCCAGTACTTC,CASSPRGETQYF,TRBJ2-5,TRBV6-5,12,-,-
TGTGCCAGCAGTTACTTACAGAGGTGGGAGACCCAGTACTTC,CASSYLQRWETQYF,TRBJ2-5,TRBV6-6,14,-,-
TGCGCCAGCAGCCGCCTGGGACAATTCGCAACTAATGAAAAACTGTTTTTT,CASSRLGQFATNEKLFF,TRBJ1-4,TRBV4-1,17,-,-
TGTGCCAGCAGCTCTGGAGGAAACACCATATATTTT,CASSSGGNTIYF,TRBJ1-3,TRBV11-3,12,-,-
TGTGCCAGCTCTCCTTCAGGGGTCTATGGCTACACCTTC,CASSPSGVYGYTF,TRBJ1-2,TRBV7-2,13,-,-
TGTGCCAGCAGCGTAGGGGGAAGGTCTAGCGGGTTCAATGAGCAGTTCTTC,CASSVGGRSSGFNEQFF,TRBJ2-1,TRBV9,17,TRBD2,-
TGTGCCAGCAGTCAGGGTCGGGGAGGATCTGAAGCTTTCTTT,CASSQGRGGSEAFF,TRBJ1-1,TRBV27,14,-,-
TGTGCCAGCTCACCACTCGCCGAGAACGAAAAACTGTTTTTT,CASSPLAENEKLFF,TRBJ1-4,TRBV18,14,-,-
TGTGCCAGCAGCCGACTCTCAGACTACGAGCAGTACTTC,CASSRLSDYEQYF,TRBJ2-7,TRBV7-6,13,-,once
TGTGCTAGTGGTTTGGGGAACACTGAAGCTTTCTTT,CASGLGNTEAFF,TRBJ1-1,TRBV12-5,12,-,-
TGTGCCAGCAGCTTTTATCTCCGAAAACTGTTTTTT,CASSFYLRKLFF,TRBJ1-4,TRBV7-8,12,-,once
TGTGCCATCAGAAGGGACAGGGGGATCGATCAGCCCCAGCATTTT,CAIRRDRGIDQPQHF,TRBJ1-5,TRBV10-3,15,TRBD1,-
TGTGCCAGCAGCGCTGGACAGGGGTACAATCAGCCCCAGCATTTT,CASSAGQGYNQPQHF,TRBJ1-5,TRBV7-9,15,TRBD1,-
TGTGCCAGCAGATGGGGGACAGGGGGAAATCAGCCCCAGCATTTT,CASRWGTGGNQPQHF,TRBJ1-5,TRBV7-8,15,TRBD1,-
TGTGCCACCAGCAGAGATGCCGGGGCCGGGGCCAACGTCCTGACTTTC,CATSRDAGAGANVLTF,TRBJ2-6,TRBV15,16,-,-
TGTGCCAGCTCACTCGGGACAGGGGGCACAGATACGCAGTATTTT,CASSLGTGGTDTQYF,TRBJ2-3,TRBV18,15,TRBD1,-
TGTGCCAGCTCACCACGATTTGGTCCCAGCGGGAGGGATTACAATGAGCAGTTCTTC,CASSPRFGPSGRDYNEQFF,TRBJ2-1,TRBV18,19,TRBD2,-
TGTGCCAGCAGCTTCGGCCGAGGGGGCTATGGCTACACCTTC,CASSFGRGGYGYTF,TRBJ1-2,TRBV7-9,14,-,-
TGCGCCAGCAGCTTGGGGGCGGGGAGCTCCTACGAGCAGTACTTC,CASSLGAGSSYEQYF,TRBJ2-7,TRBV5-1,15,-,-
TGTGCCAGCTCACCACCAGGGGGACTCGGCACAGATACGCAGTATTTT,CASSPPGGLGTDTQYF,TRBJ2-3,TRBV18,16,-,-
TGTGCCAGTAGTATATATCAGGGGGCTAATGAAAAACTGTTTTTT,CASSIYQGANEKLFF,TRBJ1-4,TRBV19,15,TRBD1,-
TGTGCCAGCAGCTTAGTGGAGGGTTACGGAAACACCATATATTTT,CASSLVEGYGNTIYF,TRBJ1-3,TRBV7-2,15,-,-
TGTGCCAGCAGCCAAGATGGGGGCGGGGAGCTGTTTTTT,CASSQDGGGELFF,TRBJ2-2,TRBV14,13,-,-
TGTGCCAGCAGTTTAGGGCAGGGAGGTGGCTACACCTTC,CASSLGQGGGYTF,TRBJ1-2,TRBV27,13,-,once
TGTGCCAGCAGCCAACATTCAAGGTCCAGCTCCTACGAGCAGTACTTC,CASSQHSRSSSYEQYF,TRBJ2-7,TRBV14,16,-,-
TGTGCCAGCAAGAACCGGGACAGGGGCACAGATACGCAGTATTTT,CASKNRDRGTDTQYF,TRBJ2-3,TRBV2,15,TRBD1,-
TGTGCCAGCAGCTTAGTCCGGGACAGGGCCACCAATGAGCAGTTCTTC,CASSLVRDRATNEQFF,TRBJ2-1,TRBV11-2,16,TRBD1,-
TGCGCCAGCAGCTTGGCGGCAGGGTTTCCCTACGAGCAGTACTTC,CASSLAAGFPYEQYF,TRBJ2-7,TRBV5-1,15,-,-